This record concerns one TCR beta chain sequence. The table lists this clonotype with many counts. Its cognate antigen has yet to be identified. Base-call qualities are not available, and no considerably larger clone is one nucleotide away. Library generation was performed with UMI-ligation and nested PCR. An equimolar mix of two oligonucleotides covering both TRBC1 and TRBC2 was used as the beta constant-region primer. Four rounds of PCR were used to amplify ligated cDNA, with nested alpha and beta constant-region primers being used together with the SP2 primer. T4 RNA ligase 1 ligated a single-stranded oligonucleotide carrying the SP2 primer and a 12-nucleotide UMI to the cDNA 3' end. Incubation of the ligation reaction lasted roughly 19-25 hours at 16 degrees C. PCR2 was typically run as a SYBR Green qPCR and stopped at a predetermined threshold to prevent over-amplification. Every purification after the first one was done using Agencourt AMPure XP magnetic beads. Libraries were quantified by Qubit and checked on a TapeStation, with a main peak expected near 650 bp. Sequencing of the pooled libraries was done on an Illumina MiSeq using v2 2x251 paired-end kits, which typically yielded roughly 0.9-2.1 million reads per sample. Each sample library was pooled at 4 nM, and roughly 4.5-7% PhiX was included to improve cluster recognition. As for the original processing: Using tag matching that tolerated one base-pair mismatch, Decombinator assigned V and J genes to FASTQ reads that had been processed by Demultiplexor. UMIs were used by Collapsinator to correct both sequencing errors and frequency errors arising from PCR heterogeneity. CDR3Translator translated TCRs and extracted CDR3s from the conserved cysteine to the FGXG phenylalanine, flagging non-productive sequences. Gini, Shannon entropy and inverse Simpson indices were calculated on repertoires that had been subsampled to equal numbers of UMI-defined TCRs. Clonotype abundance distributions were fitted to a power law by maximum likelihood within the linear range. For one naive CD8 sample, the pipeline and MIGEC produced similar UMI counts, unique TCR numbers and clonal distributions. One analysis removed from the naive repertoire any naive TCRs that were also present in any memory subset from the same donor. Repertoires were searched for approximately 7,000 CMV-associated CDR3 sequences compiled from VDJdb and a published dataset. The public reads were quality trimmed at Q25 with fastp and then assembled into clones with MiXCR by TCRdb, keeping productive beta chains. Identical CDR3 proteins give one entry, which carries the most common genes and DNA. These V and J calls derive from TCRdb rather than the authors' analysis. This sample holds 85,000 or so distinct CDR3 sequences; about 9.9% were observed only once. About 1.3% of the sample goes to the ten largest clones.

TCR alpha and beta chain libraries were amplified separately from the second PCR step onward. To determine each donor's CMV status, fresh PBMCs were stimulated overnight with CMV viral lysate, and IFNgamma production from CD4+ T cells was then assessed. CD4 T cells were positively selected using Miltenyi beads, after which CD8 T cells were positively selected from the CD4-negative fraction. After staining for CD3, CD4, CD8, CD45RA, CD27 and a live/dead dye, cells were sorted on a BD Aria II into four subsets based on CD45RA and CD27. Blood was obtained from a few healthy volunteers, and the blood from each volunteer was fractionated into CD4 and CD8 T cells and subsequently into four differentiation subsets. About 0.13 L of peripheral blood was collected from each donor, and PBMC were isolated by Ficoll-Paque PLUS density-gradient centrifugation. Sorted cells were lysed in RLT buffer, after which RNA was extracted using a Qiagen RNeasy kit and stored at -80 degrees C.

The record originates from a study of naive and memory T cell subsets (dated by TCRdb to the late 2010s). Background for the entire study: The study applied an open-source, UMI-based TCR alpha and beta sequencing pipeline to sorted naive and memory peripheral blood T cell subsets. The results of the functional CMV T cell responses matched the IgG serology results in every case. RNA was DNase-treated and reverse transcribed with TCR constant-region primers, mostly using SuperScript III.

For CDR1 and CDR2, the germline V gene lists MDHEN and SYDVKM. The CDR3, from cysteine to phenylalanine, totals 16 residues. Left in the record is the CDR3 DNA by itself, 48 bases read in frame from the first base. Trimmed from V: 4 bases; trimmed from J: 9 bases; junction bases lacking a gene match: 11. General conclusions and limits of the study: A clonotype was defined as a single alpha or beta chain sequence rather than as a paired alpha/beta receptor. The abundance of TCRs followed a power law with an exponent that differed between naive and memory subsets yet stayed consistent across the three individuals. The repertoire findings for the naive and memory subsets could not be validated against a ground truth, as none was available. RNA-based TCR counts may be affected by expression changes linked to T cell activation and differentiation. In both CD4 and CD8 cells, the Gini index increased while Shannon and inverse Simpson diversity decreased from naive through CM, EM and EMRA. A few larger clonotypes were present in naive repertoires, particularly the CD8 repertoires, and these clonotypes were possibly memory cells re-expressing CD45RA. Following error correction, more than 95% of naive TCR sequences occurred only once, which made naive abundance distributions much steeper than those of memory subsets.

Rearrangement joined TRBV28 to TRBJ2-1, with TRBD2 identical over 11 junction bases. The sequence was obtained from a human donor in good health. The sequencing sample was made of naive CD8+ T cells from blood. Taken with the paper, the label for cell subset or site translates to: naive T cells, CD45RA high CD27+. The CDR3 here reads CASSSPPTSGSFEQFF. The DNA sequence is as follows: TGTGCCAGCAGTTCCCCCCCTACTAGCGGGAGTTTTGAGCAGTTCTTC.